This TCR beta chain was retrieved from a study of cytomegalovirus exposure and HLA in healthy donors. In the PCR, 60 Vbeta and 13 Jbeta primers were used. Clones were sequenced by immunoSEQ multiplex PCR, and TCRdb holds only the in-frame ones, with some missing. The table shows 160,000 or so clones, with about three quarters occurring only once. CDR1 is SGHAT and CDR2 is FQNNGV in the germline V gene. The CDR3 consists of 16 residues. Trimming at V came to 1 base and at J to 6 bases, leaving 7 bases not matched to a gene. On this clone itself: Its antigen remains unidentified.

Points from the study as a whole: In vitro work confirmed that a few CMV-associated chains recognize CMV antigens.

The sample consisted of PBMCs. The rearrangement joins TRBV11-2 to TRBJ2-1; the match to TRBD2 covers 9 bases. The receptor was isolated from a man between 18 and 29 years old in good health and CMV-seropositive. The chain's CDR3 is CASSLGPGLALNEQFF. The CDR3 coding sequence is TGTGCCAGCAGCTTAGGTCCGGGACTAGCCCTCAATGAGCAGTTCTTC.